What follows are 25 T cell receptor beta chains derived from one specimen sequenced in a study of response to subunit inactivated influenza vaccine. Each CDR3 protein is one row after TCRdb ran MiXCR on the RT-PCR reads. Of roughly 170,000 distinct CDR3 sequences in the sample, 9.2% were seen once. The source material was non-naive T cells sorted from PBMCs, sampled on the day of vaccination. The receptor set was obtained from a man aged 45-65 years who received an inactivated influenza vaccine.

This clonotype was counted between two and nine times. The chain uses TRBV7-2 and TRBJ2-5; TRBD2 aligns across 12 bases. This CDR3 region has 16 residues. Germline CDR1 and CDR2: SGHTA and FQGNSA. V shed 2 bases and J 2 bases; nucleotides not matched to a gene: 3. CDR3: CASSLTSGGTQETQYF. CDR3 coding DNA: TGTGCCAGCAGCTTAACTAGCGGGGGGACTCAAGAGACCCAGTACTTC.

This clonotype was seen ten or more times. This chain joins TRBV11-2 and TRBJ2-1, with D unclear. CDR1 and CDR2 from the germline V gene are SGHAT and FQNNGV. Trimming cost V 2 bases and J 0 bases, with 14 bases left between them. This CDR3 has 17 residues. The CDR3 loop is CASSLFQWLSSYNEQFF. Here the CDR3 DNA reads TGTGCCAGCAGCTTATTTCAATGGCTCTCCTCCTACAATGAGCAGTTCTTC.

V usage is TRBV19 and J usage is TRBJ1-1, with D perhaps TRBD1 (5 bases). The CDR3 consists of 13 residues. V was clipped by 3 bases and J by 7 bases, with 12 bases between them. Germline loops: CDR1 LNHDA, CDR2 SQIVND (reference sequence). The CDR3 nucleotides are TGTGCCAGTAGTATTCAGGGATCAGGTGAAGCTTTCTTT. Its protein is CASSIQGSGEAFF.

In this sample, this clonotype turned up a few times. The CDR3 DNA follows: TGTGCCAGCAGCCAAGGTATGGCAGGGACAACCTATAATTCACCCCTCCACTTT. This gives the protein CASSQGMAGTTYNSPLHF. This chain uses TRBV3-1 with TRBJ1-6; D is perhaps TRBD1 (6 bases). Trimming shortened V by 1 base and J by 2 bases, and 15 bases separated the two germline ends. Germline V CDR1 and CDR2: LGHDT, YNNKEL (reference sequence). The CDR3 has 18 amino acids. The full variable domain, its missing parts supplied by reference TRBV3-1 and TRBJ1-6, is DTAVSQTPKYLVTQMGNDKSIKCEQNLGHDTMYWYKQDSKKFLKIMFSYNNKELIINETVPNRFSPKSPDKAHLNLHINSLELGDSAVYFCASSQGMAGTTYNSPLHFGNGTRLTVT.

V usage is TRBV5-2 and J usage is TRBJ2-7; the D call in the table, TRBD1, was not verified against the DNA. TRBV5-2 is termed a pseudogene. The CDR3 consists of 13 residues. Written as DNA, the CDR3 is TGTGCCAGGGGCCGGGACCTCACCTACGAGCAGTACTTC. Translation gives CARGRDLTYEQYF.

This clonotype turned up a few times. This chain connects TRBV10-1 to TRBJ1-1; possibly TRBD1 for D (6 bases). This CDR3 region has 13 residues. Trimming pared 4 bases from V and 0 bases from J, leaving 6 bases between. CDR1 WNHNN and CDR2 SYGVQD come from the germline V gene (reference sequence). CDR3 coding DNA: TGCGCCAGCAGTGGACAGGTGAACACTGAAGCTTTCTTT. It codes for CASSGQVNTEAFF.

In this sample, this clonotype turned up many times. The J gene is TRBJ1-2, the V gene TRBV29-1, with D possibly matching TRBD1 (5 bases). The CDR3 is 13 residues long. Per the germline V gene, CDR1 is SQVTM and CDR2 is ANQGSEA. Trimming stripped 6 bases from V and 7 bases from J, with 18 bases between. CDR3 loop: CSVRDSRRFGYTF. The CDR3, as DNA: TGCAGCGTCAGAGACAGTCGGAGGTTTGGCTACACCTTC. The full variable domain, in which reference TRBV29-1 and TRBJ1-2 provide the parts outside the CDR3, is SAVISQKPSRDICQRGTSLTIQCQVDSQVTMMFWYRQQPGQSLTLIATANQGSEATYESGFVIDKFPISRPNLTFSTLTVSNMSPEDSSIYLCSVRDSRRFGYTFGSGTRLTVV.

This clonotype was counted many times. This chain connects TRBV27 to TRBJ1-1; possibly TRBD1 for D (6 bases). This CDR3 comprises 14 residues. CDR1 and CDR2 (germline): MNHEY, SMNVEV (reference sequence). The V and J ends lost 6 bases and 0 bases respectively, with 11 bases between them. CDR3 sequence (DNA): TGTGCCAGCAGGAAACAGGGTTTGAACACTGAAGCTTTCTTT. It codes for CASRKQGLNTEAFF.

The CDR3: CASSGGPGGANVLTF. The CDR3 nucleotides read TGTGCCAGCAGTGGGGGGCCGGGAGGGGCCAACGTCCTGACTTTC. The rearrangement joins TRBV2 to TRBJ2-6, with a tentative D call TRBD1 (6 bases). CDR3 length: 15 residues. Germline-derived CDR1 and CDR2 are SNHLY and FYNNEI. Trimming took 4 bases from V and 4 from J, leaving 11 bases between them.

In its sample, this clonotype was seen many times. CDR3 residues: CASSLVPSGTGDVSYNSPLHF. The CDR3 region has the DNA TGCGCCAGCAGCTTGGTCCCCTCCGGGACAGGGGATGTGTCCTATAATTCACCCCTCCACTTT. The chain uses TRBV5-1 and TRBJ1-6; 10 nucleotides align to TRBD1. CDR1 is SGHRS and CDR2 is YFSETQ in the germline V gene. Trimming took 0 bases from V and 1 from J; bases not matched to a gene: 13. CDR3 length: 21 residues.

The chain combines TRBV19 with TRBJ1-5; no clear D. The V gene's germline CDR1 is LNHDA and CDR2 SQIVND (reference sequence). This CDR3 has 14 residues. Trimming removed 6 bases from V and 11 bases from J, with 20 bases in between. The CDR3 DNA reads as TGTGCCAGTAGCCGGGCCGGGTGGGAATGGACCCAGCATTTT. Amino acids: CASSRAGWEWTQHF.

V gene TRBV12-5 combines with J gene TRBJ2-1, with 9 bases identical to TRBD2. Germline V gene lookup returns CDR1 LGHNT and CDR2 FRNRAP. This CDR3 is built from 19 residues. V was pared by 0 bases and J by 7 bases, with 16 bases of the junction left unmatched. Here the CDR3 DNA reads TGTGCTAGTGGTTTGGTATCACTAGCGGGCTACTCCGGGGAAAATGAGCAGTTCTTC. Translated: CASGLVSLAGYSGENEQFF.

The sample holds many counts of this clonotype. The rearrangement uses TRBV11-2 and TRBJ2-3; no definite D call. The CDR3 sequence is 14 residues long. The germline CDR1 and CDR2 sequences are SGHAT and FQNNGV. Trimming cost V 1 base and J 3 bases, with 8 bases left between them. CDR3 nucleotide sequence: TGTGCCAGCAGCTTAGGGATCTGGACAGATACGCAGTATTTT. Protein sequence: CASSLGIWTDTQYF. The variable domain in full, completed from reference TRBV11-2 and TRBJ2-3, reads EAGVAQSPRYKIIEKRQSVAFWCNPISGHATLYWYQQILGQGPKLLIQFQNNGVVDDSQLPKDRFSAERLKGVDSTLKIQPAKLEDSAVYLCASSLGIWTDTQYFGPGTRLTVL.

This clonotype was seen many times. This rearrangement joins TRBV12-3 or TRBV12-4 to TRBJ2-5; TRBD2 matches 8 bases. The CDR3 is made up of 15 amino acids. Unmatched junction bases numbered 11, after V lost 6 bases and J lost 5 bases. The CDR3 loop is CASRSTSGGGETQYF. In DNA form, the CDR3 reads TGTGCCAGCAGGTCAACTAGCGGAGGCGGGGAGACCCAGTACTTC.

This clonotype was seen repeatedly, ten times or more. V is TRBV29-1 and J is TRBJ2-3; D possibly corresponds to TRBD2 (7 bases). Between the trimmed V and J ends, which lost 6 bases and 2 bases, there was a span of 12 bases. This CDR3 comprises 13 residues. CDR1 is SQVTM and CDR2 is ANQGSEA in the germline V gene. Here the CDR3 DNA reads TGCAGCGTCCCGGCGGGGGCCACAGATACGCAGTATTTT. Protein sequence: CSVPAGATDTQYF.

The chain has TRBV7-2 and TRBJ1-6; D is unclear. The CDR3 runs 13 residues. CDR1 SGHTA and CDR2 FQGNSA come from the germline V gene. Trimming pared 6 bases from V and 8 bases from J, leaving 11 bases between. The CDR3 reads CASSGRLDSPLHF. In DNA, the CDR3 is TGTGCCAGCAGTGGCAGGCTAGATTCACCCCTCCACTTT.

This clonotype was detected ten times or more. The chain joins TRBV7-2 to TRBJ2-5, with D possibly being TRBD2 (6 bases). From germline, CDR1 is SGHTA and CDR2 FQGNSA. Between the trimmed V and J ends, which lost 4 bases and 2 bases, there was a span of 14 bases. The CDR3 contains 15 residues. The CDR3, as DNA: TGTGCCAGCAGCTACGGACTAAAGATACAAGAGACCCAGTACTTC. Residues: CASSYGLKIQETQYF.

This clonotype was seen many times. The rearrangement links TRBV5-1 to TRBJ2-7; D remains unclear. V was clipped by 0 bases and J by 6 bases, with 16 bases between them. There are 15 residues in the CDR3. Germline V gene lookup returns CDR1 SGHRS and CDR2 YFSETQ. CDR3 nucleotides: TGCGCCAGCAGCTTGGCCAGCCGAGGACGCGGCGAGCAGTACTTC. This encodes CASSLASRGRGEQYF. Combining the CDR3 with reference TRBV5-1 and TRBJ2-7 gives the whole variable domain KAGVTQTPRYLIKTRGQQVTLSCSPISGHRSVSWYQQTPGQGLQFLFEYFSETQRNKGNFPGRFSGRQFSNSRSEMNVSTLELGDSALYLCASSLASRGRGEQYFGPGTRLTVT.

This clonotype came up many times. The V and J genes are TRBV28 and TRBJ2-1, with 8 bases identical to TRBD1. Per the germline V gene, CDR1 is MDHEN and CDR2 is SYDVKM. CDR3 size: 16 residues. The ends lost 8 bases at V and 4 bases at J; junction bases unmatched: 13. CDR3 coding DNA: TGTGCCAGCCACACCCAGGGGGCGACTCCTTACAATGAGCAGTTCTTC. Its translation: CASHTQGATPYNEQFF.

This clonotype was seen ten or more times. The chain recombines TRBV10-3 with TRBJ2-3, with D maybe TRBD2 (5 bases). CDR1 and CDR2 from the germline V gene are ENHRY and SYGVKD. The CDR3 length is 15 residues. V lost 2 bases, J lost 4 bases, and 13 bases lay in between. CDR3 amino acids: CAISEVGVVADTQYF. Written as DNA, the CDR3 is TGTGCCATCAGTGAGGTGGGAGTTGTAGCAGATACGCAGTATTTT.

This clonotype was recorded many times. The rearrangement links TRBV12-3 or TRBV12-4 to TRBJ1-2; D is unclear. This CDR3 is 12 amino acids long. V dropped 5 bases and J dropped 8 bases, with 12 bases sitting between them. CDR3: CASSNSISGYTF. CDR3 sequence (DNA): TGTGCCAGCAGTAACAGCATTTCGGGCTACACCTTC.

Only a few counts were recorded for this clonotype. The CDR3 DNA is TGTGCCAGCTCACAGGGGATGAACACTGAAGCTTTCTTT. Translated: CASSQGMNTEAFF. The genes are TRBV18 and TRBJ1-1; D may be TRBD1 (5 bases). V gave up 4 bases and J gave up 0 bases, with 6 bases separating them. CDR1 and CDR2 from the germline V gene are KGHSH and LQKENI. This CDR3 is built from 13 residues. Together with reference TRBV18 and TRBJ1-1, the CDR3 gives the full variable domain: NAGVMQNPRHLVRRRGQEARLRCSPMKGHSHVYWYRQLPEEGLKFMVYLQKENIIDESGMPKERFSAEFPKEGPSILRIQQVVRGDSAAYFCASSQGMNTEAFFGQGTRLTVV.

CDR3: CASSLGAGLLGTDEQFF. CDR3 in DNA: TGCGCCAGCAGCTTGGGAGCGGGGCTTCTCGGTACGGATGAGCAGTTCTTC. The V call is TRBV5-1, the J call TRBJ2-1, with 7 bases fitting TRBD2. The V and J ends lost 0 bases and 8 bases, in that order; junction bases with no gene match: 14. This CDR3 is built from 17 residues. CDR1 is SGHRS, CDR2 YFSETQ, per germline.

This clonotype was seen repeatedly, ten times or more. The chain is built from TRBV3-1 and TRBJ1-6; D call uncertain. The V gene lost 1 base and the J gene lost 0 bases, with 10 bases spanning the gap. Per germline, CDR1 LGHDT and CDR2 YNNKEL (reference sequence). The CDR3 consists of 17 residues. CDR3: CASSQVLGHSYNSPLHF. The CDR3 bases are TGTGCCAGCAGCCAAGTACTGGGCCACTCCTATAATTCACCCCTCCACTTT. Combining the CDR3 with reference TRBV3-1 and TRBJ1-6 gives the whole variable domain DTAVSQTPKYLVTQMGNDKSIKCEQNLGHDTMYWYKQDSKKFLKIMFSYNNKELIINETVPNRFSPKSPDKAHLNLHINSLELGDSAVYFCASSQVLGHSYNSPLHFGNGTRLTVT.

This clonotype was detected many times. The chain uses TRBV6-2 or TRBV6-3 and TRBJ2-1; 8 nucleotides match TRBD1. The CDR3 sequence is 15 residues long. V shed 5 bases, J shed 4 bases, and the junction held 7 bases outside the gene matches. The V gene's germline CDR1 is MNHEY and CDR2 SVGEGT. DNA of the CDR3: TGTGCCAGCAGTAAATACAGGGGGATATACAATGAGCAGTTCTTC. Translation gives CASSKYRGIYNEQFF.